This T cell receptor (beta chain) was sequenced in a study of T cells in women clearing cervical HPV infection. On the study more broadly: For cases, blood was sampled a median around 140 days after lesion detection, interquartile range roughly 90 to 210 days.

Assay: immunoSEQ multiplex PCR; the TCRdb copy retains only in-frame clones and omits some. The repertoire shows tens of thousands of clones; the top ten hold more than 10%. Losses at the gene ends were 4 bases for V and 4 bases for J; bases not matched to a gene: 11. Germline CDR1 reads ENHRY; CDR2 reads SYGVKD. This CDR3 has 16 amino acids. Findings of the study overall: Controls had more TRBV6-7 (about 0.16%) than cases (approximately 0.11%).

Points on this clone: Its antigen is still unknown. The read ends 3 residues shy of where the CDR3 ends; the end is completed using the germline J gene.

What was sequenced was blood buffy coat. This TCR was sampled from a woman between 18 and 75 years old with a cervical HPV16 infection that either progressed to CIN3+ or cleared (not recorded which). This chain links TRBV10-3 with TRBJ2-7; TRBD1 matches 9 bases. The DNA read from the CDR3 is TGTGCCATCAGTGGCGGGAAGGGACAGGGTTTATACGAG. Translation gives CAISGGKGQGLYE. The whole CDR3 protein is CAISGGKGQGLYEQYF.